This T cell receptor beta chain was found in a study of T cells expressing NK-cell markers. The germline gives CDR1 DFQATT, CDR2 SNEGSKA (reference sequence). The CDR3 loop spans 15 amino acids. TCRdb processed the 5' RACE reads again and assigns one entry to each CDR3 protein, with no DNA. The table for this sample gives hundreds of thousands of distinct CDR3 sequences. The source of this sequence is a woman between 18 and 70 years old in good health. The sequenced sample was blood T cells: a sorted CD56 or NKG2C T cell subset, CD4+ or CD8+ T cells, or bulk PBMC T cells (not recorded which). V is TRBV20-1 and J is TRBJ1-6. The CDR3 protein is CSAPDGSSYNSPLHF.